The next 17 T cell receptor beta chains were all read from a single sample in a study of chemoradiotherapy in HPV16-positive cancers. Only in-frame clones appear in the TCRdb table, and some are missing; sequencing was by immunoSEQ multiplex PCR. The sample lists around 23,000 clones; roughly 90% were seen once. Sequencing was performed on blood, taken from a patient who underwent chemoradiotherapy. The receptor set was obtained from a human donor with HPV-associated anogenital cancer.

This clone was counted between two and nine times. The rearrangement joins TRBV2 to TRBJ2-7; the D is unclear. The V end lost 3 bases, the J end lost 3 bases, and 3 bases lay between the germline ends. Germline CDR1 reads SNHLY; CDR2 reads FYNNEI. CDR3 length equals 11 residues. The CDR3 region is CASSDSYEQYF. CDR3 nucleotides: TGTGCCAGCAGTGACAGCTACGAGCAGTACTTC.

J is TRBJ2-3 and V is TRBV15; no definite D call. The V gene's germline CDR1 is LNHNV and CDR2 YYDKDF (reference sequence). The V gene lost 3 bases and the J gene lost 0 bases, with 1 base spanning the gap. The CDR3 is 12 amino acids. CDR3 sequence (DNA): TGTGCCACCAGCAGGAGCACAGATACGCAGTATTTT. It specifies CATSRSTDTQYF.

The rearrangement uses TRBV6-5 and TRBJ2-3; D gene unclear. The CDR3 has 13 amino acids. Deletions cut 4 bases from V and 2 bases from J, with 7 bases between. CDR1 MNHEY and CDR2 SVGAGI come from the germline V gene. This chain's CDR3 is CASSSAYTDTQYF. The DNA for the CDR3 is TGTGCCAGCAGTTCAGCGTACACAGATACGCAGTATTTT.

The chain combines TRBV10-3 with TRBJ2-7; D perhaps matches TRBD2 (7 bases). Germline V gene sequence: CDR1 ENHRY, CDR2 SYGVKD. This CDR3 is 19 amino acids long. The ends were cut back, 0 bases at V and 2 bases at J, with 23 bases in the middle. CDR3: CAISESNTLGGRVPYEQYF. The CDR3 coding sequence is TGTGCCATCAGTGAGTCGAATACGCTCGGGGGGCGGGTCCCCTACGAGCAGTACTTC.

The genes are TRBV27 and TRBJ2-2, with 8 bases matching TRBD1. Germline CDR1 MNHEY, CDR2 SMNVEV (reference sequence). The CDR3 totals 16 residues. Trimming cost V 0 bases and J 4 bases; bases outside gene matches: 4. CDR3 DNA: TGTGCCAGCAGTTTATCCTACAGGGGGGTCACCGGGGAGCTGTTTTTT. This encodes CASSLSYRGVTGELFF.

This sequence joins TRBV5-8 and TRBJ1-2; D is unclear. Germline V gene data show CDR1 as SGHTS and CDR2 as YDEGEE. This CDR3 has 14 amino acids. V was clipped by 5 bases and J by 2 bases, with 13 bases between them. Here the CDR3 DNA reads TGTGCCAGCAGTTTGTCACATAGAAACTATGGCTACACCTTC. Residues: CASSLSHRNYGYTF.

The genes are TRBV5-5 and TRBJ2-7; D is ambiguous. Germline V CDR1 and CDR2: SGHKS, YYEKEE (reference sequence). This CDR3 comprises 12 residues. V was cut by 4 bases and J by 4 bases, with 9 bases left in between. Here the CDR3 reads CASSPGFYEQYF. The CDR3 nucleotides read TGTGCCAGCAGCCCCGGGTTTTACGAGCAGTACTTC.

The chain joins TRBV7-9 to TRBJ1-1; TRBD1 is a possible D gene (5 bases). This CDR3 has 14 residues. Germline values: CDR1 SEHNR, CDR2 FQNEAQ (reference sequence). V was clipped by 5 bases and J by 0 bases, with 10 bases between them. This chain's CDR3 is CASSPGNLNTEAFF. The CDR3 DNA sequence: TGTGCCAGCAGCCCAGGGAACCTGAACACTGAAGCTTTCTTT. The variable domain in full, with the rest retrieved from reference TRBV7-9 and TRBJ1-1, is DTGVSQNPRHKITKRGQNVTFRCDPISEHNRLYWYRQTLGQGPEFLTYFQNEAQLEKSRLLSDRFSAERPKGSFSTLEIQRTEQGDSAMYLCASSPGNLNTEAFFGQGTRLTVV.

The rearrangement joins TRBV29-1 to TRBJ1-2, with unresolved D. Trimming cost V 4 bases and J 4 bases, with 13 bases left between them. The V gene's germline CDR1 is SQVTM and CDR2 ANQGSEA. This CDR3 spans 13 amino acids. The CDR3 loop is CSVVVRGGYGYTF. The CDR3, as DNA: TGCAGCGTTGTGGTGCGGGGTGGCTATGGCTACACCTTC.

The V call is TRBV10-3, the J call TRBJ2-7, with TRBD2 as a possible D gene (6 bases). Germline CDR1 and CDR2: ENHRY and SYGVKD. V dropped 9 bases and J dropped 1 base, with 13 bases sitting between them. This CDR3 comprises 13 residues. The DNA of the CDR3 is TGTGCCATTAGAGCGGGTGGGTCCTACGAGCAGTACGTC. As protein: CAIRAGGSYEQYV.

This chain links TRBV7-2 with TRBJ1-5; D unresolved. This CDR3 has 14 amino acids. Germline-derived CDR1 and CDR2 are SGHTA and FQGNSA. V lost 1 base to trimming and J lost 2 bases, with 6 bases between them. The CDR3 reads CASSLGSGNQPQHF. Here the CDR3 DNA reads TGTGCCAGCAGCTTAGGATCGGGCAATCAGCCCCAGCATTTT.

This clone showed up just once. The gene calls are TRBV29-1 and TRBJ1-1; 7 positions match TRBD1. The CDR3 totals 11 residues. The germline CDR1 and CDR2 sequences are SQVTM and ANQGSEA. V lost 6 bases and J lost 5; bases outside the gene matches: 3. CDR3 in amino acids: CSVTDRTEAFF. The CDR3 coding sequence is TGCAGCGTCACGGACAGGACTGAAGCTTTCTTT.

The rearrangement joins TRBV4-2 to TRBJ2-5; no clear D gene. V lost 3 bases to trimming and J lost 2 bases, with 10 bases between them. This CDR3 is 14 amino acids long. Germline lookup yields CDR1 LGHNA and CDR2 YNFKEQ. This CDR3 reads CASSQGRVQETQYF. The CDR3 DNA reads TGTGCCAGCAGCCAGGGCCGGGTTCAAGAGACCCAGTACTTC.

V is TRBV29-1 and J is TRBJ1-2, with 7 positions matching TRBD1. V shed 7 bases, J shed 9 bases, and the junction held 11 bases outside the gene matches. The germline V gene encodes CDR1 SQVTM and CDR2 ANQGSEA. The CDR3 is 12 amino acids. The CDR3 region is CSAGQEEGSYTF. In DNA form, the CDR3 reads TGCAGCGCCGGACAGGAGGAGGGTAGCTACACCTTC.

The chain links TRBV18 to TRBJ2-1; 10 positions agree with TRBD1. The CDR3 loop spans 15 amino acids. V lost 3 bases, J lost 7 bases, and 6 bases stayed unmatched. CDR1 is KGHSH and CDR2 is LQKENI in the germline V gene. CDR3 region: CASSPKGQGRNEQFF. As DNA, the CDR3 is TGTGCCAGCTCACCGAAGGGACAGGGGAGAAATGAGCAGTTCTTC.

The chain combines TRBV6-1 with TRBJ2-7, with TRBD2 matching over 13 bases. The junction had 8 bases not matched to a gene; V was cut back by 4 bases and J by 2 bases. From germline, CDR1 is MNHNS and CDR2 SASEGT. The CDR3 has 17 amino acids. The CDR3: CASSAKGLAGAPYEQYV. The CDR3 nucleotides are TGTGCCAGCAGTGCGAAAGGACTAGCGGGGGCTCCCTACGAGCAGTACGTC.

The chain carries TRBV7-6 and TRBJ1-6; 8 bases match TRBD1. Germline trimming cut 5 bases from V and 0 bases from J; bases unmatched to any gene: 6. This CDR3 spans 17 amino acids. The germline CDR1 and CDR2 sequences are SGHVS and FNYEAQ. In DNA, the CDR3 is TGTGCCAGCAGCCTACGGACAGGGAGCTCCTATAATTCACCCCTCCACTTT. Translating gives CASSLRTGSSYNSPLHF.